This T cell receptor beta chain originates from a study of early stage breast cancer tumors. Across the study: Average read coverage per sample was approximately 10-fold.

CDR1 SGHVS and CDR2 FNYEAQ come from the germline V gene. The CDR3 sequence is 13 residues long. Unmatched junction bases numbered 4, after V lost 5 bases and J lost 7 bases. Sequenced by immunoSEQ multiplex PCR; TCRdb stores in-frame clones only, minus some. This table holds approximately 48,000 clones, about 89% found once. The sample was blood. The chain combines TRBV7-6 with TRBJ1-2; 10 nucleotides align to TRBD1. This clonotype originated in a person between 65 and 79 years old with breast cancer. The CDR3: CASSVTGGGGYTF. DNA of the CDR3: TGTGCCAGCAGCGTGACAGGGGGCGGTGGCTACACCTTC.